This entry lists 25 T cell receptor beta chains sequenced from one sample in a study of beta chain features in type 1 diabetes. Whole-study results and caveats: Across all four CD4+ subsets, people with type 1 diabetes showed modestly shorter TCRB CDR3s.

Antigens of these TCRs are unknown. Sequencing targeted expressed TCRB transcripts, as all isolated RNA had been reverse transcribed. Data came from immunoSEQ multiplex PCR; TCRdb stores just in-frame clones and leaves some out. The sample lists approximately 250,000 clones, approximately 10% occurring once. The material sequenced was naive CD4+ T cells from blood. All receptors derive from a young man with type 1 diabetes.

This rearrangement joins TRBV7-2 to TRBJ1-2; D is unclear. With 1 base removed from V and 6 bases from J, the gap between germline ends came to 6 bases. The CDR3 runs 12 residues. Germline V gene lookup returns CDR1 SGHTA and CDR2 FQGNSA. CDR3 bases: TGTGCCAGCAGCTTAGTGGCAGATGGCTACACCTTC. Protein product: CASSLVADGYTF.

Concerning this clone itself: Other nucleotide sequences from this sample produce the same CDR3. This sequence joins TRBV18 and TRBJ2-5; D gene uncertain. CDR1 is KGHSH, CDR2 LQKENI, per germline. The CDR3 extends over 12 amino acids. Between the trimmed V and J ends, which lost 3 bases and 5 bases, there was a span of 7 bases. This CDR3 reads CASSPYGETQYF. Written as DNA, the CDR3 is TGTGCCAGCTCACCTTACGGGGAGACCCAGTACTTC.

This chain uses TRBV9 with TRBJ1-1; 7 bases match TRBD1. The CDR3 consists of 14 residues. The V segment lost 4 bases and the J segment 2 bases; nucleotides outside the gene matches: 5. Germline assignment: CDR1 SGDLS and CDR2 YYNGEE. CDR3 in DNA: TGTGCCAGCAGCCAGGGACAGAGAAACACTGAAGCTTTCTTT. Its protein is CASSQGQRNTEAFF.

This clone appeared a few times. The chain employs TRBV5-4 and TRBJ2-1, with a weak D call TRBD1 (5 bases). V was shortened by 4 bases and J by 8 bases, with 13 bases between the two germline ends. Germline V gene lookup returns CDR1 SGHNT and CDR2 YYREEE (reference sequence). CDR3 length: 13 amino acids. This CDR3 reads CASSTGQTYEQFF. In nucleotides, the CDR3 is TGTGCCAGCAGCACCGGACAAACCTATGAGCAGTTCTTC.

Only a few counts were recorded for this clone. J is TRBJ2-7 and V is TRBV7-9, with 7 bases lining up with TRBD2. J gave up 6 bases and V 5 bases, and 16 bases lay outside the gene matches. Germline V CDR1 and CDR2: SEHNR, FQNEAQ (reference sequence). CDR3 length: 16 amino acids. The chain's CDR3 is CASSRAAGGMGLEQYF. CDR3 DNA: TGTGCCAGCAGCAGGGCCGCCGGGGGGATGGGGCTCGAGCAGTACTTC.

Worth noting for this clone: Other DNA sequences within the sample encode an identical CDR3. The chain's CDR3 is CASSEQGPGELFF. The CDR3 DNA reads as TGTGCCAGCAGTGAGCAGGGCCCCGGGGAGCTGTTTTTT. The V and J genes are TRBV2 and TRBJ2-2, with D possibly being TRBD1 (5 bases). Germline values: CDR1 SNHLY, CDR2 FYNNEI. V was trimmed by 3 bases and J by 6 bases, leaving 8 bases between them. The CDR3 totals 13 residues.

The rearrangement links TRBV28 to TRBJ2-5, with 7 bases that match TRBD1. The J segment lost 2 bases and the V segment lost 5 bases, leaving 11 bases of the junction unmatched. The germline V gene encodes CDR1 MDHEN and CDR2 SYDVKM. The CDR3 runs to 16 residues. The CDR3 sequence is CASSPSRQGRQETQYF. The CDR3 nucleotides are TGTGCCAGCAGTCCGAGCCGACAGGGAAGGCAAGAGACCCAGTACTTC.

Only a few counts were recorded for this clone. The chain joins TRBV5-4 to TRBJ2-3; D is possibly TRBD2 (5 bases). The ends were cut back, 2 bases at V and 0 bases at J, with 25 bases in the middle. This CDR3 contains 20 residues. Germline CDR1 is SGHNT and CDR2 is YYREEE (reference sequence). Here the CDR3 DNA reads TGTGCCAGCAGCTTAGGTGTATGGCGGCTAGCCGACTCTAGCACAGATACGCAGTATTTT. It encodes CASSLGVWRLADSSTDTQYF.

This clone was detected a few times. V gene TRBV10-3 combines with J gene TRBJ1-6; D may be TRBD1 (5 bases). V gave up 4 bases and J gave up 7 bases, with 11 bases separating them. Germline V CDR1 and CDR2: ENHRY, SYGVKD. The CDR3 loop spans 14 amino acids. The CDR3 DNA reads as TGTGCCATCAGTGGGGGGGTATTAAATTCACCCCTCCACTTT. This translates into CAISGGVLNSPLHF.

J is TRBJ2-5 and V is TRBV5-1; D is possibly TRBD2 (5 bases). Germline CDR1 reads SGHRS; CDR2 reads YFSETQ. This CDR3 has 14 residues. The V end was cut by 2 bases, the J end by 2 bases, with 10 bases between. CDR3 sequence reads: CASSFSRGQETQYF. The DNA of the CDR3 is TGCGCCAGCAGCTTCTCACGGGGACAAGAGACCCAGTACTTC.

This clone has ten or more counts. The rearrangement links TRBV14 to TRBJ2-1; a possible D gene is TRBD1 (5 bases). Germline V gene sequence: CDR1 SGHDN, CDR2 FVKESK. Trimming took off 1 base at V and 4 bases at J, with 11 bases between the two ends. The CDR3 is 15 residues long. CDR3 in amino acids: CASSQAGFVYNEQFF. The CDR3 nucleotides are TGTGCCAGCAGCCAAGCAGGGTTTGTTTACAATGAGCAGTTCTTC.

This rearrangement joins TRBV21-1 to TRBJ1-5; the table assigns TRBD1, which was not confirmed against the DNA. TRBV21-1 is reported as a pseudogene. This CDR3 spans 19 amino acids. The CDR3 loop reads CASRQNRDRNIPSNQPQHF. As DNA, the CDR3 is TGTGCCAGCAGACAGAACCGGGACAGGAATATTCCGAGCAATCAGCCCCAGCATTTT.

CDR3 amino acids: CASSRAGGSYIQYF. In nucleotides, the CDR3 is TGTGCCAGCAGCCGAGCGGGGGGGTCATACATTCAGTACTTC. The chain combines TRBV14 with TRBJ2-4; 10 bases line up with TRBD2. This CDR3 spans 14 amino acids. From germline, CDR1 is SGHDN and CDR2 FVKESK. Trimming cost V 4 bases and J 8 bases; bases outside gene matches: 5.

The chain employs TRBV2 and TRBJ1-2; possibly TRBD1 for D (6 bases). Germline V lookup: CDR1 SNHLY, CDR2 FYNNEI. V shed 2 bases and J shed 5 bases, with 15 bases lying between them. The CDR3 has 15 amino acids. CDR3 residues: CASSETAGVRYGYTF. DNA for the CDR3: TGTGCCAGCAGTGAAACGGCAGGGGTTAGGTATGGCTACACCTTC.

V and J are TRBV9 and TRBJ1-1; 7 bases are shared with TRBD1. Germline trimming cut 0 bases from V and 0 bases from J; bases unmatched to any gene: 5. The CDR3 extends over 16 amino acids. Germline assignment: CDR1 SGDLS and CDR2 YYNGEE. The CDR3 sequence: CASSVAGGTMNTEAFF. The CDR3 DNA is TGTGCCAGCAGCGTAGCAGGGGGTACGATGAACACTGAAGCTTTCTTT. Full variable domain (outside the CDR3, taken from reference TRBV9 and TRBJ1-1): DSGVTQTPKHLITATGQRVTLRCSPRSGDLSVYWYQQSLDQGLQFLIQYYNGEERAKGNILERFSAQQFPDLHSELNLSSLELGDSALYFCASSVAGGTMNTEAFFGQGTRLTVV.

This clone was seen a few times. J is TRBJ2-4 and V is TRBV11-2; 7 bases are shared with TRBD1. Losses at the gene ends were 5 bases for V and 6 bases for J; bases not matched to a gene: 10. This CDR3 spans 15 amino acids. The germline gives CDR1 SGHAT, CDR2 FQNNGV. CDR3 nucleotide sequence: TGTGCCAGCAGCCCCTTGACAGGGAAGGGAAACATTCAGTACTTC. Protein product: CASSPLTGKGNIQYF.

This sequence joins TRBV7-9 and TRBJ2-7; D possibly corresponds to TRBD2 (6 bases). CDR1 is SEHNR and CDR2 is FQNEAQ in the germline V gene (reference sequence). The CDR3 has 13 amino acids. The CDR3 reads CAVGGEKTYEQYF. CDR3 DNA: TGTGCGGTAGGCGGGGAGAAGACCTACGAGCAGTACTTC.

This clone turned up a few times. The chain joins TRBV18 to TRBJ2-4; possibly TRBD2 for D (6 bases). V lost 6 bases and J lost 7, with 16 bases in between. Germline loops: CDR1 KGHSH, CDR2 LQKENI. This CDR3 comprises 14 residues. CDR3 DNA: TGTGCCAGCTCCCCGACGAAGGGAGGCAACATTCAGTACTTC. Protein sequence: CASSPTKGGNIQYF.

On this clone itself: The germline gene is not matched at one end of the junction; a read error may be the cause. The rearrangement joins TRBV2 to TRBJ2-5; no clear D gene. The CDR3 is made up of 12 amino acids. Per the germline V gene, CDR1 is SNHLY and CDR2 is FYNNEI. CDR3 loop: CASTEYQETQYF. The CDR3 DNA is TGTGCCAGCACGGAGTACCAAGAGACCCAATACTTC.

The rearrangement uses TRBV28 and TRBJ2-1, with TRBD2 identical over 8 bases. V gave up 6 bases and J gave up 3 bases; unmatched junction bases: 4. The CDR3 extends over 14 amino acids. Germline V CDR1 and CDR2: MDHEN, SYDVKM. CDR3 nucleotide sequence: TGTGCCAGCAGAATTAGCGGGGACTACAATGAGCAGTTCTTC. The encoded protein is CASRISGDYNEQFF.

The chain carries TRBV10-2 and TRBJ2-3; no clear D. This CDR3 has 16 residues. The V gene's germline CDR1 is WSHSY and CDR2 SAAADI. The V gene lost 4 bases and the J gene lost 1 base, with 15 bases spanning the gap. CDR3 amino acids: CASSVGYSRGTDTQYF. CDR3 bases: TGCGCCAGCAGTGTCGGTTATAGTCGAGGCACAGATACGCAGTATTTT.

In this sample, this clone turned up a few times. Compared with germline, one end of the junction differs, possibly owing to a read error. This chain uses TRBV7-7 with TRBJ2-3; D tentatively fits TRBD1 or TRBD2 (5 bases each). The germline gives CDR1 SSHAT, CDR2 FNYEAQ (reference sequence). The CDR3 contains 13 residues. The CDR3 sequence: CASSLEGTDTQYF. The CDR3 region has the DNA TGTGCTAGCAGCTTAGAGGGGACAGATACGCAGTATTTT.

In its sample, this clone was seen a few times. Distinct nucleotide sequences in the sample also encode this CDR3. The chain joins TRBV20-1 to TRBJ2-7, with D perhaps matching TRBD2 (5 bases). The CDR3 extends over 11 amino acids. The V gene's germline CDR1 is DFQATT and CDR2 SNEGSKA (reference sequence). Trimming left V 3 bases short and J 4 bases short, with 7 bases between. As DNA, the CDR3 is TGCAGTGCTAGTCGAGGGTACGAGCAGTACTTC. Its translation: CSASRGYEQYF.

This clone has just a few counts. The CDR3 DNA follows: TGTGCCTGGAGTAGGGGGACAGGGGGAATCACTGAAGCTTTCTTT. Amino acid sequence: CAWSRGTGGITEAFF. The chain joins TRBV30 to TRBJ1-1, with 11 bases matching TRBD1. The CDR3 totals 15 residues. V shed 2 bases, J shed 4 bases, and the junction held 6 bases outside the gene matches. Per germline, CDR1 GTSNPN and CDR2 SVGIG (reference sequence).

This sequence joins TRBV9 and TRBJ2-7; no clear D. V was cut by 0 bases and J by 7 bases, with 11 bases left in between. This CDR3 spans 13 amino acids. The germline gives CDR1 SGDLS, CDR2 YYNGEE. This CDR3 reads CASSVAPGTEQYF. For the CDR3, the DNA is TGTGCCAGCAGCGTAGCTCCGGGTACTGAGCAGTACTTC.